This TCR beta chain was identified in a study of blood T cells in healthy people across ages. The study, taken as a whole, reports: Possibly confounding the expanded clonotype changes was the fact that donor CMV status was unknown.

In germline, CDR1 is MNHEY, CDR2 SVGEGT. With 1 base removed from V and 6 bases from J, the gap between germline ends came to 9 bases. The CDR3 is 14 residues long. Primers used in a second PCR of about 6 to 12 cycles were a sample-barcoded 5' primer and a J-beta primer mix. TCRdb reprocessed the 5' RACE reads via MiXCR and lists one record per CDR3 protein. The sample carries 1.5 million to 2 million distinct CDR3 sequences, 39% recorded once. In the case of this clonotype: The target antigen is unknown.

This TCR was sampled from a human donor in good health. Source material: blood. The V gene is TRBV6-2 or TRBV6-3, the J gene TRBJ1-4; no clear D gene. The CDR3 coding sequence is TGTGCCAGCAGTTACTGGGGTTCGGATGAAAAACTGTTTTTT. Translating it yields CASSYWGSDEKLFF.